The 4 T cell receptor beta chains listed next were all sequenced from one sample in a study of blood T cell repertoires in COVID-19. Clones were sequenced by immunoSEQ multiplex PCR, and TCRdb holds only the in-frame ones, with some missing. Here the sample spans around 270,000 clones, more than 75% being singletons. Input material: peripheral blood. The receptors shown here come from a man aged 40-49 years who had recovered from COVID-19.

The gene calls are TRBV4-3 and TRBJ1-1; no clear D gene. The CDR3 loop spans 13 amino acids. Per germline, CDR1 LGHNA and CDR2 YSLEER. V lost 0 bases and J 4 bases, leaving 6 bases between the germline ends. This CDR3 reads CASSQDLSTEAFF. The CDR3 DNA follows: TGCGCCAGCAGCCAAGACCTCTCCACTGAAGCTTTCTTT.

V and J are TRBV7-2 and TRBJ2-7; 10 bases align to TRBD2. After removal of 3 bases from V and 2 bases from J, the junction contained 10 bases not matched to a gene. Germline V lookup: CDR1 SGHTA, CDR2 FQGNSA. CDR3 size: 17 residues. The CDR3, as DNA: TGTGCCAGCAGCTTTGGTAGCGGGAGGCTACGTCCCTACGAGCAGTACTTC. Translating gives CASSFGSGRLRPYEQYF.

The rearrangement joins TRBV28 to TRBJ2-7; TRBD2 matches at 10 bases. The CDR3 has 16 residues. Germline values: CDR1 MDHEN, CDR2 SYDVKM. With 3 bases clipped from V and 0 bases from J, the junction kept 5 bases outside the gene matches. The CDR3: CASSFRSGGVSYEQYF. DNA for the CDR3: TGTGCCAGCAGTTTCCGAAGCGGGGGGGTCTCCTACGAGCAGTACTTC.

V is TRBV28 and J is TRBJ1-2, with D perhaps TRBD1 (6 bases). The germline gives CDR1 MDHEN, CDR2 SYDVKM. This CDR3 spans 15 amino acids. Trimming cost V 4 bases and J 5 bases, with 17 bases left between them. CDR3 sequence (DNA): TGTGCCAGCAGTTCCCCCGGACAGAGGGAATATGGCTACACCTTC. Amino acid sequence: CASSSPGQREYGYTF.